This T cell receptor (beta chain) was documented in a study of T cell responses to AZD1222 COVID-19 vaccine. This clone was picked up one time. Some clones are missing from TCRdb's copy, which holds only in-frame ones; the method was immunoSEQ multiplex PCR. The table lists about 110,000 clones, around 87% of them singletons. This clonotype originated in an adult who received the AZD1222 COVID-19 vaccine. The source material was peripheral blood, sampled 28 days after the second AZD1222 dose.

CDR3 residues: CASSFRTLNYGYTF. CDR3 DNA sequence: TGTGCCAGCAGCTTCAGGACGCTTAACTATGGCTACACCTTC. The J gene is TRBJ1-2, the V gene TRBV7-2; D unclear. From germline, CDR1 is SGHTA and CDR2 FQGNSA. The V gene lost 3 bases and the J gene lost 1 base, with 9 bases spanning the gap. The CDR3 has 14 residues.